This TCR beta chain comes out of a study of early T cells in non-severe SARS-CoV-2 infection. Study information: The study sequenced bulk RNA from unsorted whole blood, with chains unpaired. Findings and limits, study-wide: Comparison of clonotypes with VDJdb favored anti-spike CD8 responses while missing private and CD4 specificities.

The table lists this clonotype with many counts. Its antigen is not known. V trimming: 4 bases; J trimming: 6 bases; junction bases outside the gene matches: 6. The CDR3 has 15 amino acids. CDR1 SNHLY and CDR2 FYNNEI come from the germline V gene. Unique molecular identifiers were affixed to single, distinct cDNA molecules. One entry per CDR3 protein results from TCRdb running MiXCR on the 5' RACE reads. The profile shows fewer than 35,000 distinct CDR3 sequences, roughly 6% of them singletons. V and J are TRBV2 and TRBJ2-1; 10 bases are a match to TRBD2. This TCR was sampled from an adult who was a healthcare worker with PCR-confirmed SARS-CoV-2 infection or an uninfected control (not recorded which). The sequenced sample was whole blood. CDR3 residues: CASSGQREGRNEQFF. CDR3 in DNA: TGTGCCAGCAGTGGTCAGCGGGAGGGCCGCAATGAGCAGTTCTTC.